This T cell receptor beta chain appears in the sequencing data of a study of shared clonotypes between healthy human individuals. Study-wide background: Three plates each covered CD4 naive and memory; CD8 naive two, CD8 memory one.

Comment on this clone: The same CDR3 also results from other DNA sequences found in this sample.

Germline trimming cut 2 bases from V and 7 bases from J; bases unmatched to any gene: 2. Germline-derived CDR1 and CDR2 are SNHLY and FYNNEI. The CDR3 length is 13 residues. TCRdb's table, derived via immunoSEQ multiplex PCR, lists solely in-frame clones and lacks some. The table includes millions of clones, just over 90% detected once. The rearrangement links TRBV2 to TRBJ1-5, with TRBD1 identical over 7 bases. The material sequenced was naive CD4+ T cells from PBMCs. Subset given: CD45RA+ positively selected. This receptor was taken from a man aged 18-30 years in good health. Some clones in this sample may be carry-over from other donors' samples. CDR3 coding DNA: TGTGCCAGCAGTGAAACCAGGGGGCAGCCCCAGCATTTT. This codes for CASSETRGQPQHF.